This TCR beta chain is drawn from a study of early T cells in non-severe SARS-CoV-2 infection. Study in general: The authors sequenced bulk RNA from unsorted whole blood, leaving chains unpaired.

Many counts were recorded for this clonotype. Its antigen remains unidentified. General study points: VDJdb-based annotation leaned toward anti-spike CD8 responses and missed private and CD4 specificities.

Germline V lookup: CDR1 SGHTA, CDR2 FQGTGA. The V gene lost 5 bases and the J gene lost 2 bases, with 13 bases spanning the gap. CDR3 length: 14 amino acids. Individual cDNA molecules each received unique molecular identifiers attached to them. TCRdb reprocessed the 5' RACE reads with MiXCR, giving one entry per CDR3 protein. The sample holds about 59,000 distinct CDR3 sequences, about 13% seen once. The receptor was isolated from an adult who was a healthcare worker with PCR-confirmed SARS-CoV-2 infection or an uninfected control (not recorded which). This sample comprised whole blood, obtained at baseline. V and J are TRBV7-3 and TRBJ2-7, with TRBD1 as a possible D gene (5 bases). This CDR3 is CASSLDSDTYEQYF. In nucleotides, the CDR3 is TGTGCCAGCAGCCTCGACAGTGATACCTACGAGCAGTACTTC.